One sample yielded the 5 T cell receptor beta chains listed below, sequenced in a study of blood T cell repertoires in COVID-19. Measured with immunoSEQ multiplex PCR; TCRdb has only the in-frame clones, and not every one. The repertoire holds a few hundred thousand clones, with about 87% as singletons. The sequenced sample consisted of peripheral blood. These TCRs come from a man in his fifties or sixties with acute or convalescent COVID-19.

The rearrangement uses TRBV5-3 and TRBJ1-5; D possibly corresponds to TRBD1 (5 bases). TRBV5-3 is an ORF, with its function uncertain. V gave up 0 bases and J gave up 4 bases, with 8 bases separating them. The CDR3 loop spans 14 amino acids. CDR3: CARSLETENQPQHF. CDR3 DNA sequence: TGTGCCAGAAGCTTGGAGACAGAAAATCAGCCCCAGCATTTT.

The V gene is TRBV7-8, the J gene TRBJ1-1, with TRBD1 matching over 10 bases. The CDR3 loop spans 16 amino acids. V was clipped by 5 bases and J by 0 bases; unmatched bases: 6. Germline V gives CDR1 SGHVS, CDR2 FQNEAQ. The CDR3 spells CASSPTGGGMNTEAFF. Here the CDR3 DNA reads TGTGCCAGCAGCCCGACAGGGGGCGGGATGAACACTGAAGCTTTCTTT.

The rearrangement joins TRBV9 to TRBJ2-5; 10 bases map to TRBD2. The CDR3 covers 16 residues. The V gene's germline CDR1 is SGDLS and CDR2 YYNGEE. V shed 0 bases and J 4 bases; nucleotides not matched to a gene: 6. The CDR3 loop reads CASSVASGGVGETQYF. The CDR3 coding sequence is TGTGCCAGCAGCGTAGCAAGCGGGGGGGTAGGAGAGACCCAGTACTTC.

This rearrangement joins TRBV7-9 to TRBJ2-1, with TRBD2 identical over 12 bases. J lost 4 bases, V lost 3 bases, and 4 bases had no gene match. The CDR3 has 16 amino acids. Germline V gene lookup returns CDR1 SEHNR and CDR2 FQNEAQ (reference sequence). The CDR3 protein is CASSLGLAGHYNEQFF. The CDR3 nucleotides read TGTGCCAGCAGCTTGGGACTAGCGGGCCATTACAATGAGCAGTTCTTC.

This clone was counted between two and nine times. This rearrangement joins TRBV21-1 to TRBJ1-2; the DNA was not compared with TRBD1, the D call given in the table. TRBV21-1 is recorded as a pseudogene. This CDR3 comprises 12 residues. The CDR3 region is CASSNRGHGYTF. CDR3 coding DNA: TGTGCCAGCAGCAACAGGGGACATGGCTACACCTTC.